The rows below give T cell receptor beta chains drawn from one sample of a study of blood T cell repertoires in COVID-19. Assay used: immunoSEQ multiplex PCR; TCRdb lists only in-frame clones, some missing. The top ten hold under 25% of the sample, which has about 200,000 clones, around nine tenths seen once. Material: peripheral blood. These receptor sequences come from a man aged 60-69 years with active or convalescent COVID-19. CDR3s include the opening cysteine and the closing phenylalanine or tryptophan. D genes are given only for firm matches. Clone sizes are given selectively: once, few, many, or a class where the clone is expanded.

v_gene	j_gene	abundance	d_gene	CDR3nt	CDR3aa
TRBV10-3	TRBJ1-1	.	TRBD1	TGTGCCATCAGGGCGGACAGGGGGGTCACTGAAGCTTTCTTT	CAIRADRGVTEAFF
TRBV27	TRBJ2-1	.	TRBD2	TGTGCCAGCTCCTACGCTAGCGGGGAAACCTGGAATGAGCAGTTCTTC	CASSYASGETWNEQFF
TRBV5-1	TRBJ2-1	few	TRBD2	TGCGCCAGCAGCTCGGCGGGGGACTCCTACAATGAGCAGTTCTTC	CASSSAGDSYNEQFF
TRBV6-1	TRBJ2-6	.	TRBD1	TGTGCCAGCAGTGCCGGGACAGGACACTCTGGGGCCAACGTCCTGACTTTC	CASSAGTGHSGANVLTF
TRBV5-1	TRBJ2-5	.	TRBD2	TGCGCCAGCAGCAACTGGGCTAGCGGGGGCCAAGAGACCCAGTACTTC	CASSNWASGGQETQYF
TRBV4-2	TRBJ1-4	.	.	TGTGCCAGCAGCCAAGATGGGGCAGGCTTTAATGAAAAACTGTTTTTT	CASSQDGAGFNEKLFF
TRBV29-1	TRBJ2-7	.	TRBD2	TGCAGCTTCCGACGGGGGGGTAGTAGGGAGCAGTACTTC	CSFRRGGSREQYF
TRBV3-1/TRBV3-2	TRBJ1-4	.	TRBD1	TGTGCCAGCAGCCTCGGACAGGATGAAAAACTGTTTTTT	CASSLGQDEKLFF
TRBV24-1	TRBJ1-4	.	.	TGTGCCACCAGTGATATCGGACACTCCAATGAAAAACTGTTTTTT	CATSDIGHSNEKLFF
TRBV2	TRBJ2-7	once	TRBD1	TGTGCCAGCAGTGACCAGGGGGTCACCTACGAGCAGTACTTC	CASSDQGVTYEQYF
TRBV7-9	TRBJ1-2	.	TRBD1	TGTGCCAGCAGCCCGCAGGGGGGATATGGCTACACCTTC	CASSPQGGYGYTF
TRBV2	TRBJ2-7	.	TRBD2	TGTGCCAGCAGTAGACTAGCGGGAGGTTACGAGCAGTACTTC	CASSRLAGGYEQYF
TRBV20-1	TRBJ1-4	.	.	TGCAGTGCTAGTGGGGGGCGAGGAGAAAAACTGTTTTTT	CSASGGRGEKLFF
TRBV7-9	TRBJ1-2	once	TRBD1	TGTGCCAGCAGCTCGAACAGGGGCGGTGGCTACACCTTC	CASSSNRGGGYTF
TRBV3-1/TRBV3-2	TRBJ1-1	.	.	TGTGCCAGCAGCCAAGATTTGACAGGTCCATGGGCTTTCTTT	CASSQDLTGPWAFF
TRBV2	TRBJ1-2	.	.	TGTGCCAGCAGTCAAATACTCAACCGCCTTGGCTACACCTTC	CASSQILNRLGYTF
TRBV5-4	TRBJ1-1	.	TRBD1	TGTGCCAGCAGCCGGGGACAGGGGGCGAGTGGAGCTGAAGCTTTCTTT	CASSRGQGASGAEAFF
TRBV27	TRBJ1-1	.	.	TGTGCCAGCGTTAACTTAATGAACACTGAAGCTTTCTTT	CASVNLMNTEAFF
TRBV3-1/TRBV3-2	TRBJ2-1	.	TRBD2	TGTGCCAGCAGCCAAGGGCTAGCGGAATACAATGAGCAGTTCTTC	CASSQGLAEYNEQFF
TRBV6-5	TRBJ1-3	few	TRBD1	TGTGCCAGCAGAGAGGACACAGGGGCTGGAAACACCATATATTTT	CASREDTGAGNTIYF
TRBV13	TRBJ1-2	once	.	TGTGCCAGCAGCTCCCCCCAACAGGGATTAGGTGGCTACACCTTC	CASSSPQQGLGGYTF
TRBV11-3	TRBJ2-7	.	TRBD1	TGTGCTCCTGGGGCAGGACAGGGTTTGGACGAGCAGTACTTC	CAPGAGQGLDEQYF
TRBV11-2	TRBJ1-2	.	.	TGTGCCAGCAGCTCGCGTTGGACACCCAACTATGGCTACACCTTC	CASSSRWTPNYGYTF
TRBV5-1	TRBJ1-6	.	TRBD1	TGCGCCAGCAGCTTGGGGGACAGGGATAACTCACCCCTCCACTTT	CASSLGDRDNSPLHF
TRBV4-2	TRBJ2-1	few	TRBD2	TGTGCCAGCAGCCCCGGACTAGCGGGGCGGGGGTCCTACAATGAGCAGTTCTTC	CASSPGLAGRGSYNEQFF
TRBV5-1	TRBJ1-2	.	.	TGCGCCAGCAGCTTTGGAGAGGCCAGGGGAGGCTACACCTTC	CASSFGEARGGYTF
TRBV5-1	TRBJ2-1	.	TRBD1	TGCGCCAGCAGCGTGGGACAGGGTGACAATGAGCAGTTCTTC	CASSVGQGDNEQFF
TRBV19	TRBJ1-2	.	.	TGTGCCAGTATGACCCGACAGGAAATCTATGGCTACACCTTC	CASMTRQEIYGYTF
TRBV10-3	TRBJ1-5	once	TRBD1	TGTGCCATCAGGACAGGGGAGGGTAGCAATCAGCCCCAGCATTTT	CAIRTGEGSNQPQHF
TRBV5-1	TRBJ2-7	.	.	TGCGCCAGCAGCCTAATGACAGGGGAGGGCGAGCAGTACTTC	CASSLMTGEGEQYF
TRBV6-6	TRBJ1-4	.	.	TGTGCCAGCAGAAAAGCGGGCAGGGACGGAAAACTGTTTTTT	CASRKAGRDGKLFF
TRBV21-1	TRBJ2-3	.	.	TGTGCCAGCAGCAAAGGTCCAACCAGGACAGATACGCAGTATTTT	CASSKGPTRTDTQYF
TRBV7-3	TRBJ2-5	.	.	TGTGCCAGCTCCTCCTATGACACAGGGATCCAGTACTTC	CASSSYDTGIQYF
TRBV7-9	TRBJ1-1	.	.	TGTGCCAGCAGCCAGGGGTTACACACTGAAGCTTTCTTT	CASSQGLHTEAFF
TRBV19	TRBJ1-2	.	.	TGTGCCAGTAGTATAAAGGGGTTTTATGGCTACACCTTC	CASSIKGFYGYTF
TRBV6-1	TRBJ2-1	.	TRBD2	TGTGCCAGCAGTGAGATAAAGCGGGGGGGGTACAAGCACAATGAGCAGTTCTTC	CASSEIKRGGYKHNEQFF
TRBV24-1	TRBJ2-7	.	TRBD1	TGTGCCACCAGTGCCCGGACAGGGGAATCCTACGAGCAGTACTTC	CATSARTGESYEQYF
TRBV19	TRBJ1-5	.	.	TGTGCCAGTAGTATAGATCAGGAGGGTCCTCAGCCCCAGCATTTT	CASSIDQEGPQPQHF
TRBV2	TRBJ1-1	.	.	TGTGCCAGCAGGCGGACAGTCATGAACACTGAAGCTTTCTTT	CASRRTVMNTEAFF
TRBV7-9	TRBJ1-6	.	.	TGTGCCAGCAGTACCACAGGGATTAATTCACCCCTCCACTTT	CASSTTGINSPLHF
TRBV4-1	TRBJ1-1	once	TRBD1	TGCGCCAGCAGCCAAGCTAGGACAGGGGGCGGAACTGAAGCTTTCTTT	CASSQARTGGGTEAFF
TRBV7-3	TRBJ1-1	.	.	TGTGCCAGCAGCTTAGGACAGATGAACACTGAAGCTTTCTTT	CASSLGQMNTEAFF
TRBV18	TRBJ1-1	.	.	TGTGCCAGCTCACCACGCGCTGGGGAGGACGAAGCTTTCTTT	CASSPRAGEDEAFF
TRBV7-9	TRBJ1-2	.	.	TGTGCCAGCAGCTTAGAGAGGGGACTCAACTATGGCTACACCTTC	CASSLERGLNYGYTF
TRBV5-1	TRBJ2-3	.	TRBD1	TGCGCCAGCAGCCGAATCGCCGGGACAGGGGGCACAGATACGCAGTATTTT	CASSRIAGTGGTDTQYF
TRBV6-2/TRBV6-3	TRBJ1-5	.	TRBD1	TGTGCCAGCAGTTACGTGGACAGGTTAAATCAGCCCCAGCATTTT	CASSYVDRLNQPQHF
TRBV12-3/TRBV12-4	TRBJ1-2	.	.	TGTGCCAGCAGTTTAGCCCTTAGCTATGGCTACACCTTC	CASSLALSYGYTF
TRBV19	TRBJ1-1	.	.	TGTGCCAGTAGTAGCTCCAGAACTGAAGCTTTCTTT	CASSSSRTEAFF
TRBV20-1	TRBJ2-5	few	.	TGCAGTGCTAGTAATCTTATACAAGAGACCCAGTACTTC	CSASNLIQETQYF